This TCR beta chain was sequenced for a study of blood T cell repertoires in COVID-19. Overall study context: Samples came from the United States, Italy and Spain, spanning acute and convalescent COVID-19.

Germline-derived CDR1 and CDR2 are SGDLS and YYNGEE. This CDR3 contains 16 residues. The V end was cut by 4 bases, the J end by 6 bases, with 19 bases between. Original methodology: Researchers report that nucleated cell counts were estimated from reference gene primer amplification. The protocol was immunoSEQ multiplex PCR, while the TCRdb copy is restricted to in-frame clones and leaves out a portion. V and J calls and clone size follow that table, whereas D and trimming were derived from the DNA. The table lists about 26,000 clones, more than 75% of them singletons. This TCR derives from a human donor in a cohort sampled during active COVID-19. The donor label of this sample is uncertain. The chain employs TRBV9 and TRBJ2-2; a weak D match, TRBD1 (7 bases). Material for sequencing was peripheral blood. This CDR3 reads CASSLLGGQSSGELFF. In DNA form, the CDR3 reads TGTGCCAGCAGCCTACTCGGGGGACAGTCCTCCGGGGAGCTGTTTTTT.